This passage covers 30 T cell receptor beta chains from one sample sequenced in a study of blood T cell repertoires in COVID-19. Sequenced by immunoSEQ multiplex PCR; TCRdb stores in-frame clones only, minus some. Of 200,000 to 250,000 clones in the sample, around 85% were seen once. Sequencing input: peripheral blood. All receptors derive from a man aged 55 to 70 with acute or convalescent COVID-19.

This clone has a single count. V gene TRBV28 combines with J gene TRBJ2-5; D perhaps matches TRBD2 (6 bases). Trimming pared 4 bases from V and 0 bases from J, leaving 12 bases between. This CDR3 has 15 amino acids. Germline assignment: CDR1 MDHEN and CDR2 SYDVKM. CDR3 DNA sequence: TGTGCCAGCAGTTCCCCCGGGACTCACCAAGAGACCCAGTACTTC. Protein product: CASSSPGTHQETQYF.

This chain joins TRBV19 and TRBJ2-7; unclear D gene. The CDR3 extends over 11 amino acids. With 5 bases removed from V and 1 base from J, the gap between germline ends came to 3 bases. Germline V lookup: CDR1 LNHDA, CDR2 SQIVND (reference sequence). The CDR3 loop reads CASSPSYEQYF. CDR3 in DNA: TGTGCCAGTAGTCCATCCTACGAGCAGTACTTC.

This rearrangement joins TRBV6-5 to TRBJ2-2, with 7 bases aligning to TRBD2. CDR1 is MNHEY and CDR2 is SVGAGI in the germline V gene. The CDR3 covers 14 residues. V shed 2 bases and J 6 bases; nucleotides not matched to a gene: 3. The CDR3 bases are TGTGCCAGCAGTTACGTACGGGAGGCCGGGGAGCTGTTTTTT. This sequence encodes CASSYVREAGELFF.

With regard to this clone: A read error may produce the germline difference seen at one junction end. The CDR3 DNA sequence: TGCAGCGTAGAAGGGCTCCCGGGACAGGGGAGCGAGCAGTACTTC. This translates into CSVEGLPGQGSEQYF. V is TRBV29-1 and J is TRBJ2-7; 10 bases map to TRBD1. This CDR3 contains 15 residues. Germline V CDR1 and CDR2: SQVTM, ANQGSEA.

CDR3 DNA sequence: TGTGCCAGCAGTTACTCGAGGGCAGAGACCCAGTACTTC. It specifies CASSYSRAETQYF. The V and J genes are TRBV6-5 and TRBJ2-5; D possibly corresponds to TRBD2 (5 bases). Germline V gene lookup returns CDR1 MNHEY and CDR2 SVGAGI. V dropped 0 bases and J dropped 4 bases, with 6 bases sitting between them. The CDR3 spans 13 residues.

V is TRBV3-1 (or the pseudogene TRBV3-2) and J is TRBJ1-2, with a weak D call TRBD1 (6 bases). The germline V and J ends were trimmed by 4 bases and 4 bases, with 10 bases remaining between them. The CDR3 is 13 residues long. Germline CDR1 reads LGHDT; CDR2 reads YNNKEL (reference sequence). CDR3 amino acids: CASSPGHPYGYTF. The CDR3 DNA is TGTGCCAGCAGCCCGGGACATCCCTATGGCTACACCTTC.

The chain is built from TRBV6-4 and TRBJ2-2, with TRBD1 matching over 8 bases. The germline V gene encodes CDR1 MRHNA and CDR2 SNTAGT. V lost 4 bases and J lost 6; bases outside the gene matches: 1. This CDR3 spans 13 amino acids. CDR3 amino acids: CASSAQGAGELFF. CDR3 nucleotides: TGTGCCAGCAGTGCACAGGGGGCCGGGGAGCTGTTTTTT.

The rearrangement uses TRBV9 and TRBJ1-1; 7 bases are shared with TRBD1. Trimming took 1 base from V and 3 from J; bases not matched to a gene: 3. CDR1 SGDLS and CDR2 YYNGEE come from the germline V gene. This CDR3 has 14 residues. CDR3 nucleotides: TGTGCCAGCAGCGTAACCACAGGGGACACTGAAGCTTTCTTT. Encoded protein: CASSVTTGDTEAFF.

V gene TRBV11-1 combines with J gene TRBJ1-6, with TRBD1 matching 8 bases. Germline V gene sequence: CDR1 SGHAT, CDR2 FQDESV (reference sequence). V lost 6 bases and J lost 11; bases outside the gene matches: 9. The CDR3 length is 14 residues. CDR3 in amino acids: CASRSGGERAPLHF. In DNA form, the CDR3 reads TGTGCCAGCAGATCAGGGGGCGAACGGGCACCCCTCCACTTT.

This chain links TRBV7-9 with TRBJ2-1, with D possibly TRBD1 on 6 matching bases. The CDR3 has 14 residues. Germline V gene data show CDR1 as SEHNR and CDR2 as FQNEAQ (reference sequence). Trimming took off 4 bases at V and 5 bases at J, with 12 bases between the two ends. CDR3 nucleotides: TGTGCCAGCAGCTCCCCGGGACAAAACAATGAGCAGTTCTTC. Amino acids: CASSSPGQNNEQFF.

J is TRBJ2-1 and V is TRBV28, with TRBD2 identical over 13 bases. In germline, CDR1 is MDHEN, CDR2 SYDVKM. Trimming cost V 10 bases and J 0 bases; bases outside gene matches: 9. The CDR3 length is 17 residues. CDR3 sequence (DNA): TGTGCCACCCGTGAACTAGCGGGAGGGGACTCCTACAATGAGCAGTTCTTC. Protein sequence: CATRELAGGDSYNEQFF. Variable domain in full (rest from reference TRBV28 and TRBJ2-1): DVKVTQSSRYLVKRTGEKVFLECVQDMDHENMFWYRQDPGLGLRLIYFSYDVKMKEKGDIPEGYSVSREKKERFSLILESASTNQTSMYLCATRELAGGDSYNEQFFGPGTRLTVL.

This rearrangement joins TRBV4-3 to TRBJ2-3; 9 bases agree with TRBD2. With 1 base clipped from V and 5 bases from J, the junction kept 13 bases outside the gene matches. From germline, CDR1 is LGHNA and CDR2 YSLEER. This CDR3 spans 18 amino acids. CDR3 nucleotides: TGCGCCAGCAGCCAAGCACACTGGCGGGAGGGCCGTATAGATACGCAGTATTTT. Its translation is CASSQAHWREGRIDTQYF.

The V gene is TRBV28, the J gene TRBJ2-7, with 14 nucleotides matching TRBD2. The CDR3 contains 14 residues. The V and J ends lost 11 bases and 5 bases, in that order; junction bases with no gene match: 8. CDR1 MDHEN and CDR2 SYDVKM come from the germline V gene. The CDR3 sequence is CARGTSGSTNEQYF. The CDR3 nucleotides read TGTGCCCGCGGGACTAGCGGGAGTACGAACGAGCAGTACTTC.

The V call is TRBV19, the J call TRBJ1-1; D unclear. The CDR3 runs 14 residues. Trimming stripped 3 bases from V and 5 bases from J, with 13 bases between. CDR1 LNHDA and CDR2 SQIVND come from the germline V gene (reference sequence). CDR3 DNA sequence: TGTGCCAGTAGTATGGCCCTCGACTTGACTGAAGCTTTCTTT. Its translation is CASSMALDLTEAFF.

The chain has TRBV19 and TRBJ2-1; TRBD1 agrees at 7 bases. V lost 6 bases, J lost 10 bases, and 9 bases stayed unmatched. This CDR3 spans 13 amino acids. Germline V CDR1 and CDR2: LNHDA, SQIVND (reference sequence). Written as DNA, the CDR3 is TGTGCCAGTAGAACCGGGACAGCGCGCGAGCAGTTCTTC. It codes for CASRTGTAREQFF. Looking up the rest from reference TRBV19 and TRBJ2-1 gives the full variable domain: DGGITQSPKYLFRKEGQNVTLSCEQNLNHDAMYWYRQDPGQGLRLIYYSQIVNDFQKGDIAEGYSVSREKKESFPLTVTSAQKNPTAFYLCASRTGTAREQFFGPGTRLTVL.

The J gene is TRBJ2-6, the V gene TRBV29-1; 10 nucleotides line up with TRBD1. CDR3 length: 14 amino acids. V trimming: 6 bases; J trimming: 4 bases; junction bases outside the gene matches: 3. The germline V gene encodes CDR1 SQVTM and CDR2 ANQGSEA. CDR3 loop: CSVRQGAGANVLTF. The CDR3 nucleotides are TGCAGCGTCCGACAGGGGGCCGGGGCCAACGTCCTGACTTTC.

The chain combines TRBV5-6 with TRBJ1-1, with D possibly matching TRBD1 (5 bases). V lost 6 bases to trimming and J lost 4 bases, with 16 bases between them. CDR3 length equals 14 residues. From germline, CDR1 is SGHDT and CDR2 YYEEEE. The CDR3 protein is CASTMWGLLTEAFF. The CDR3 DNA is TGTGCCAGCACCATGTGGGGACTGCTCACTGAAGCTTTCTTT.

The rearrangement uses TRBV4-3 and TRBJ2-2, with D maybe TRBD1 (5 bases). In germline, CDR1 is LGHNA, CDR2 YSLEER. This CDR3 spans 14 amino acids. The V and J ends lost 3 bases and 4 bases respectively, with 9 bases between them. The CDR3 is CASSQEQGTGELFF. In nucleotides, the CDR3 is TGCGCCAGCAGCCAGGAGCAGGGCACCGGGGAGCTGTTTTTT.

The rearrangement uses TRBV5-5 and TRBJ2-2; 8 bases align to TRBD1. CDR1 and CDR2 from the germline V gene are SGHKS and YYEKEE (reference sequence). V lost 4 bases, J lost 7 bases, and 6 bases stayed unmatched. The CDR3 consists of 14 residues. Written as DNA, the CDR3 is TGTGCCAGCAGCGGGGGACAGGCAGTCGGGGAGCTGTTTTTT. As protein: CASSGGQAVGELFF.

The sample holds a few counts of this clone. CDR3 loop: CASSQEVAGAYEQYF. CDR3 sequence (DNA): TGTGCCAGCAGCCAAGAAGTAGCGGGAGCCTACGAGCAGTACTTC. The chain links TRBV3-1 (or the pseudogene TRBV3-2) to TRBJ2-7; 9 bases map to TRBD2. Per the germline V gene, CDR1 is LGHDT and CDR2 is YNNKEL (reference sequence). J gave up 2 bases and V 0 bases, and 2 bases lay outside the gene matches. CDR3 length: 15 amino acids.

V gene TRBV19 combines with J gene TRBJ2-2; TRBD1 matches 7 bases. The CDR3 is made up of 17 amino acids. CDR1 is LNHDA, CDR2 SQIVND, per germline (reference sequence). With V trimmed by 4 bases and J by 3 bases, 11 bases remained unmatched. The CDR3 nucleotides are TGTGCCAGTAGTAACCCTCACAGGGGATCGGACACCGGGGAGCTGTTTTTT. Translating it yields CASSNPHRGSDTGELFF.

This clone has a handful of counts. The rearrangement uses TRBV18 and TRBJ1-1, with D hard to call. CDR1 KGHSH and CDR2 LQKENI come from the germline V gene. The CDR3 contains 13 residues. Trimming removed 7 bases from V and 1 base from J, with 10 bases in between. The CDR3 bases are TGTGCCAGCTTCGAACTCACGAACACTGAAGCTTTCTTT. Residues: CASFELTNTEAFF.

The chain links TRBV9 to TRBJ2-3, with 13 bases lining up with TRBD2. The CDR3 has 16 amino acids. V shed 3 bases, J shed 5 bases, and the junction held 6 bases outside the gene matches. CDR1 and CDR2 (germline): SGDLS, YYNGEE. CDR3 sequence reads: CASSAPGLAGQDTQYF. The CDR3, as DNA: TGTGCCAGCAGCGCCCCGGGACTAGCGGGGCAAGATACGCAGTATTTT.

The chain carries TRBV7-2 and TRBJ1-3, with D perhaps TRBD1 (6 bases). The CDR3 covers 17 residues. Germline loops: CDR1 SGHTA, CDR2 FQGNSA. Trimming shortened V by 2 bases and J by 0 bases, and 14 bases separated the two germline ends. The CDR3 sequence is CASSLFTGPTSGNTIYF. In nucleotides, the CDR3 is TGTGCCAGCAGCTTATTTACAGGGCCGACCTCTGGAAACACCATATATTTT.

The chain uses TRBV12-3 or TRBV12-4 and TRBJ1-2, with 7 positions matching TRBD1. The trim removed 3 bases at V and 10 bases at J, leaving 8 bases unmatched. The CDR3 contains 13 residues. The CDR3 sequence: CASSFRGPEDYTF. CDR3 DNA: TGTGCCAGCAGTTTTAGGGGGCCAGAGGACTACACCTTC.

This chain links TRBV5-1 with TRBJ2-7, with TRBD1 matching over 7 bases. The CDR3 runs 15 residues. V dropped 0 bases and J dropped 2; count of bases not matched to a gene: 5. CDR1 and CDR2 (germline): SGHRS, YFSETQ. In DNA form, the CDR3 reads TGCGCCAGCAGCTTGGGACAGGGTAGAGCCTACGAGCAGTACTTC. This translates into CASSLGQGRAYEQYF.

The V call is TRBV19, the J call TRBJ2-6, with 10 bases aligning to TRBD1. V lost 7 bases, J lost 0 bases, and 9 bases stayed unmatched. Looked up from germline, CDR1 is LNHDA and CDR2 is SQIVND (reference sequence). The CDR3 totals 18 residues. The CDR3 sequence is CASTPGTGVPSGANVLTF. The CDR3 DNA sequence: TGTGCCAGTACACCCGGGACAGGGGTTCCCTCTGGGGCCAACGTCCTGACTTTC.

This clone was observed once. This chain uses TRBV19 with TRBJ2-7; 7 bases are a match to TRBD1. This CDR3 region has 14 residues. V was clipped by 3 bases and J by 6 bases; unmatched bases: 8. Germline V gives CDR1 LNHDA, CDR2 SQIVND (reference sequence). The CDR3 nucleotides are TGTGCCAGTAGTATGATGGGACAGCAGGGCGAGCAGTACTTC. It codes for CASSMMGQQGEQYF.

The chain recombines TRBV5-4 with TRBJ2-3; possibly TRBD2 for D (5 bases). Deletions cut 3 bases from V and 3 bases from J, with 17 bases between. The CDR3 is made up of 16 amino acids. Germline CDR1 reads SGHNT; CDR2 reads YYREEE (reference sequence). CDR3 sequence: CASSSLKAADTDTQYF. CDR3 DNA: TGTGCCAGCAGCTCCCTAAAAGCGGCAGATACAGATACGCAGTATTTT.

CDR3 protein: CASSVDTANYGYTF. CDR3 in DNA: TGTGCCAGCAGCGTGGACACTGCAAACTATGGCTACACCTTC. The chain employs TRBV7-3 and TRBJ1-2, with D perhaps TRBD1 (5 bases). The CDR3 extends over 14 amino acids. V was cut by 5 bases and J by 2 bases, with 12 bases left in between. Germline V gene lookup returns CDR1 SGHTA and CDR2 FQGTGA.